Reported below is one TCR beta chain. The antigen it binds to is not known. Base qualities were left out, and no much larger clone turns up one base away. The source of the sample is a study of Graves' ophthalmopathy and Graves' hyperthyroidism (dated by TCRdb to 2016 to 2019). The study in broad terms: Peripheral blood was collected at initial diagnosis, before any treatment. T-cell repertoires of thyroid tissue and blood were compared in several hyperthyroidism patients. Following sampling, methimazole starting at 30 mg daily was administered to hyperthyroidism patients, and high-dose intravenous methylprednisolone was administered to ophthalmopathy patients. In total, 135 blood samples were TCR-sequenced: under 45 ophthalmopathy, over 70 hyperthyroidism and approximately 17 hyperthyroidism-to-ophthalmopathy patients. To tell Graves' ophthalmopathy apart from Graves' hyperthyroidism, and to predict which patients would progress to ophthalmopathy, the study relied on TCR beta repertoire signatures. A discovery set of 100 patients (approximately 42 ophthalmopathy, just over 55 stable hyperthyroidism) was enrolled to explore V-J signatures distinguishing ophthalmopathy from hyperthyroidism. The independent validation cohort included about 20 hyperthyroidism patients plus 17 patients who later progressed from hyperthyroidism to ophthalmopathy.

The junction shows trimming of 5 bases on V and 8 bases on J, and the gene matches do not reach 2 bases of it. The CDR3 has 12 amino acids, counting the end cysteine and phenylalanine. Only CDR3 DNA is held: 36 bases, read in frame from base 1. CDR1 SGHAT and CDR2 FQNNGV were looked up in the germline V gene. Ophthalmopathy patients were characterized by moderately to severely active disease, a Clinical Activity Score of at least 3, a NOSPECS grade of at least 4, and a disease duration under 3 months. Patients were excluded if they had other autoimmune diseases, uncontrolled infections, pregnancy or lactation. Clinical symptoms, serum thyroxine, TRAb, thyroid ultrasound and orbital computed tomography formed the basis of the diagnosis. Ficoll-Paque density gradient centrifugation was used to isolate PBMCs from under 11 ml of fresh peripheral blood. Trizol reagent was used to extract the total RNA, and its quality was then checked on an Agilent 2100 Bioanalyzer.

The paper's findings and limits, for the study overall: No statistical method was used to set the sample size in advance, and the investigators knew which group each participant was assigned to. Most of the expanded thyroid clonotypes with a frequency above 0.001 were also detected in blood, and it was suggested that the thyroid immune response may be reflected by blood repertoires. In validation, the model predicted ophthalmopathy progression with roughly 68% sensitivity and roughly 78% specificity; roughly 11 predicted patients were CT-confirmed with GO in a median of about 6.1 months. In cross-validation, the 13-signature model distinguished ophthalmopathy from stable hyperthyroidism with 85% to 90% sensitivity and 81% to 83% specificity, and in the test set the corresponding values were roughly 80% and 76%.

TCR beta CDR3 regions were amplified from RNA transcripts for repertoire sequencing. A first-round RT-PCR used HTBI primers with the Qiagen OneStep RT-PCR kit, followed by a second-round multiplex PCR, size selection and purification. Libraries were sequenced on an Illumina HiSeq2000 using paired-end 100 bp reads. The study's own analysis went as follows. Reads were processed with SOAPnuke, discarding reads with adapters, uncalled bases, mean Phred below 15, or no exact constant-primer or identifier match. High-quality paired reads were merged with COPE v1.2.5. Unique nucleotide sequences were defined as clonotypes and aligned to IMGT TRB V, D and J references using MiTCR v1.1. The analysis was limited to V-J combinations with a frequency above 0.0001, which together covered 99.2% of repertoires. For each V-J combination, a TCR clonal expansion and chaos score was defined as F50 clonal expansion divided by the chaos observed in the TCRdist matrix. Welch's t-statistics and random forest were used to reduce the features to approximately 13 V-J combinations, which were then used as input to a naive Bayes classifier. Thyroid-blood repertoire similarity was quantified with the Morisita-Horn index. TCRdb trimmed public reads at Q25 via fastp, called clones via MiXCR and kept in-frame beta chains. Records with the same CDR3 protein are collapsed into one entry carrying the most frequent genes and DNA. These V and J calls are TCRdb output, not the study's own analysis. Here the sample has more than 550,000 distinct CDR3 sequences; under 50% occur a single time. Under 3.5% of the sample is held by the ten biggest clonotypes.

The rearranged segments are TRBV11-2 and TRBJ1-4; 7 bases in the junction line up with TRBD1. Sequencing was carried out using peripheral blood. This receptor was taken from an adult man with Graves' ophthalmopathy. The DNA sequence is as follows: TGTGCCAGCAGCAAGGACAGGGAAAAACTGTTTTTT. This translates into CASSKDREKLFF.